The rows below give T cell receptor beta chains drawn from one sample of a study of T cells in Graves' hyperthyroidism and ophthalmopathy. TCRdb called the multiplex PCR reads again in MiXCR, with one record for every CDR3 protein. Of hundreds of thousands of distinct CDR3 sequences in the sample, approximately 15% were seen once. Input material: blood. Every receptor here comes from a young woman with Graves' hyperthyroidism. Each CDR3 is given without its conserved first and last residue.

TRBV28	TRBJ2-3	ASSPPGLNTDTQY
TRBV30	TRBJ1-5	AWSEGSQPQH
TRBV7-8	TRBJ2-5	AAGVTQETQY
TRBV28	TRBJ2-6	ASRAGVRSGANVLT
TRBV12-3/TRBV12-4	TRBJ2-7	ASSPGTLSYEQY
TRBV20-1	TRBJ2-5	SVRPSSGRSPETQY
TRBV13	TRBJ1-1	ASSPGPLNTEAF
TRBV6-1	TRBJ2-5	ASSDKSGRAWETQY
TRBV5-4	TRBJ2-1	ASSREGRSYNEQF
TRBV12-3/TRBV12-4	TRBJ1-3	ASSLQGVTHGNTIY
TRBV29-1	TRBJ2-5	SYTLRGETQY
TRBV11-2	TRBJ2-1	ASSLGGLGEQF
TRBV29-1	TRBJ2-7	SVGGTGQGEQY
TRBV2	TRBJ2-1	ASSEMDSLGLNEQF
TRBV15	TRBJ2-3	ATSRATTHTDTQY
TRBV20-1	TRBJ2-2	SQLAGEAGELF
TRBV9	TRBJ1-2	ASSAKPQGRSTNYGYT
TRBV2	TRBJ2-7	ASRLWDRSYEQY
TRBV20-1	TRBJ2-1	SASTGTSGNNEQF
TRBV28	TRBJ2-7	ASSQTSGRAYEQY
TRBV5-6	TRBJ1-1	ASSFSYRGGTNTEAF
TRBV20-1	TRBJ1-2	SAPDSGGYGYT
TRBV7-8	TRBJ2-7	ASSWGTAYEQY
TRBV7-2	TRBJ2-7	ASSRTSGSYGQY
TRBV28	TRBJ2-4	ASRSRDAKNIQY
TRBV3-1	TRBJ2-1	ASSQGPTVRTGNEQF
TRBV28	TRBJ1-5	ASSYRGEGQPQH
TRBV18	TRBJ1-3	ASSATRGKY
TRBV28	TRBJ2-7	ASSSPSMTDYEQY